The 14 T cell receptor beta chains presented below share a single source sample, sequenced in a study of beta chain features in type 1 diabetes. The whole isolated RNA underwent reverse transcription, so sequencing captured expressed TCRB transcripts. Sequencing was performed with immunoSEQ multiplex PCR; in TCRdb, only in-frame clones are kept and a portion is missing. The profile shows about 650,000 clones, around an eighth of them singletons. General study results and limits: There was a moderate but significant shortening of TCRB CDR3s in all four CD4+ subsets of Type 1 diabetes patients.

The antigens for these receptors are not known. The sample was naive CD4+ T cells from blood. The source is a man in his thirties or forties with type 1 diabetes.

In this sample, this clone turned up a few times. This chain uses TRBV9 with TRBJ2-1; D is ambiguous. Germline assignment: CDR1 SGDLS and CDR2 YYNGEE. Trimming took off 4 bases at V and 4 bases at J, with 3 bases between the two ends. This CDR3 is 11 amino acids long. CDR3 loop: CASSLYNEQFF. In nucleotides, the CDR3 is TGTGCCAGCAGCCTGTACAATGAGCAGTTCTTC.

This clone showed up just a few times. The V and J genes are TRBV19 and TRBJ2-2; D assignment may be TRBD1 or TRBD2 (6 bases each). The CDR3 contains 14 residues. V was pared by 10 bases and J by 3 bases, with 15 bases between. CDR1 is LNHDA, CDR2 SQIVND, per germline (reference sequence). This CDR3 is CATRRGSYTGELFF. DNA for the CDR3: TGTGCCACCAGGAGGGGGTCGTACACCGGGGAGCTGTTTTTT.

The chain recombines TRBV7-2 with TRBJ1-2; weak D call: TRBD1 (6 bases). With 4 bases removed from V and 5 bases from J, the gap between germline ends came to 14 bases. This CDR3 is 14 amino acids long. Germline V gene lookup returns CDR1 SGHTA and CDR2 FQGNSA. CDR3 DNA sequence: TGTGCCAGCAGCTCTGCAACAGGGTCATATGGCTACACCTTC. This sequence encodes CASSSATGSYGYTF.

This clone was counted a few times. V and J are TRBV28 and TRBJ2-5; the match to TRBD2 covers 10 bases. The CDR3 runs to 14 residues. The germline gives CDR1 MDHEN, CDR2 SYDVKM. V lost 8 bases, J lost 4 bases, and 7 bases stayed unmatched. CDR3 protein: CASGSGGAGETQYF. CDR3 DNA: TGTGCCAGCGGGAGCGGGGGGGCTGGAGAGACCCAGTACTTC.

The J gene is TRBJ1-2, the V gene TRBV14; D is uncertain. CDR1 and CDR2 from the germline V gene are SGHDN and FVKESK. This CDR3 has 12 residues. V lost 1 base to trimming and J lost 8 bases, with 8 bases between them. The CDR3 spells CASSQVEGGYTF. The CDR3 bases are TGTGCCAGCAGCCAAGTGGAGGGCGGCTACACCTTC.

V usage is TRBV10-3 and J usage is TRBJ2-7; no reliable D call. The CDR3 covers 13 residues. The V and J ends lost 4 bases and 5 bases respectively, with 12 bases between them. Germline CDR1 reads ENHRY; CDR2 reads SYGVKD. The CDR3 sequence: CAISVSPGDEQYF. Here the CDR3 DNA reads TGTGCCATCAGTGTTTCCCCCGGTGACGAGCAGTACTTC.

This clone was counted between two and nine times. The DNA of the CDR3 is TGTGCCAGCAGTCCGACTAGCGGGGCTCCAGAGACCCAGTACTTC. Translation: CASSPTSGAPETQYF. This sequence joins TRBV2 and TRBJ2-5, with 11 nucleotides matching TRBD2. The CDR3 has 15 residues. The germline V gene encodes CDR1 SNHLY and CDR2 FYNNEI. The V gene end was trimmed by 5 bases and the J gene end by 4 bases; junction bases not matched to a gene: 6. Looking up the rest from reference TRBV2 and TRBJ2-5 gives the full variable domain: EPEVTQTPSHQVTQMGQEVILRCVPISNHLYFYWYRQILGQKVEFLVSFYNNEISEKSEIFDDQFSVERPDGSNFTLKIRSTKLEDSAMYFCASSPTSGAPETQYFGPGTRLLVL.

In regard to this clone: Other DNA sequences in the same sample also yield this CDR3. The chain couples TRBV7-6 to TRBJ2-3; TRBD2 matches at 7 bases. V was clipped by 5 bases and J by 3 bases; unmatched bases: 5. The CDR3 has 14 residues. The germline CDR1 and CDR2 sequences are SGHVS and FNYEAQ. The CDR3 bases are TGTGCCAGCAGCCGAACGGGGGGAACAGATACGCAGTATTTT. The encoded protein is CASSRTGGTDTQYF. The whole variable domain, filled in from reference TRBV7-6 and TRBJ2-3, reads GAGVSQSPRYKVTKRGQDVALRCDPISGHVSLYWYRQALGQGPEFLTYFNYEAQQDKSGLPNDRFSAERPEGSISTLTIQRTEQRDSAMYRCASSRTGGTDTQYFGPGTRLTVL.

The rearrangement uses TRBV5-1 and TRBJ2-7; TRBD1 agrees at 7 bases. The junction had 13 bases not matched to a gene; V was cut back by 5 bases and J by 2 bases. CDR3 size: 16 residues. Germline values: CDR1 SGHRS, CDR2 YFSETQ. As DNA, the CDR3 is TGCGCCAGCAGTCGGACCCCCAGGACAGGTACCTACGAGCAGTACTTC. Its protein product is CASSRTPRTGTYEQYF.

The CDR3 DNA is TGTGCCAGCAGCGTCCAGGGGTCAAGCAATGAGCAGTTCTTC. Protein sequence: CASSVQGSSNEQFF. J is TRBJ2-1 and V is TRBV9; weak D call: TRBD1 (6 bases). Trimming cost V 2 bases and J 6 bases, with 12 bases left between them. The CDR3 is 14 residues long. CDR1 is SGDLS, CDR2 YYNGEE, per germline.

In this sample, this clone turned up a few times. The chain joins TRBV5-1 to TRBJ1-3; D call uncertain. The CDR3 length is 16 residues. The V end lost 0 bases, the J end lost 0 bases, and 10 bases lay between the germline ends. Germline V gene data show CDR1 as SGHRS and CDR2 as YFSETQ. The CDR3 DNA sequence: TGCGCCAGCAGCTTGGGACTGGTCCTCTCTGGAAACACCATATATTTT. Its protein is CASSLGLVLSGNTIYF.

The CDR3 reads CAISEQDGYGYTF. The CDR3 DNA follows: TGTGCCATCAGTGAACAGGATGGATATGGCTACACCTTC. The V and J genes are TRBV10-3 and TRBJ1-2; a possible D gene is TRBD1 (5 bases). Per the germline V gene, CDR1 is ENHRY and CDR2 is SYGVKD. The CDR3 runs 13 residues. V was trimmed by 3 bases and J by 5 bases, leaving 10 bases between them.

For this clone: Other DNA sequences from this sample encode an identical CDR3 as well. J is TRBJ1-5 and V is TRBV2, with a possible D match to TRBD1 (6 bases). CDR1 and CDR2 from the germline V gene are SNHLY and FYNNEI. V shed 6 bases and J shed 1 base, with 7 bases lying between them. The CDR3 contains 13 residues. CDR3 sequence reads: CASSDRSNQPQHF. The DNA of the CDR3 is TGTGCCAGCAGCGACAGGAGCAATCAGCCCCAGCATTTT.

This clone has just a few counts. This chain joins TRBV9 and TRBJ2-1; D is perhaps TRBD1 (5 bases). The CDR3 extends over 11 amino acids. Germline loops: CDR1 SGDLS, CDR2 YYNGEE. Trimming took off 5 bases at V and 8 bases at J, with 8 bases between the two ends. The CDR3: CASRGVDEQFF. The CDR3 DNA reads TGTGCCAGCAGAGGGGTCGATGAGCAGTTCTTC.